A selection of T cell receptor beta chains follows, all from one sample in a study of graft-versus-host responses after intestinal transplantation. TCRdb's copy holds only in-frame clones and misses some; the assay was immunoSEQ multiplex PCR. There are about 97,000 clones in the sample; more than 80% occur only once, and 16% lies in the top ten. The sample in question was PBMCs, obtained around 68 weeks after intestinal transplant. The receptors come from a human patient who received an intestinal transplant, so some T cells may come from the graft donor. CDR3s include the opening cysteine and the closing phenylalanine or tryptophan. D genes are given only for firm matches. Size values are once, few and many counts, or a class for expanded clones, and some rows have none.

d_gene: NA
j_gene: TRBJ1-1
abundance: NA
v_gene: TRBV5-1
CDR3nt: TGCGCCAGCAGCTGGGGGATGGGGAACACTGAAGCTTTCTTT
CDR3aa: CASSWGMGNTEAFF

d_gene: NA
j_gene: TRBJ1-1
abundance: NA
v_gene: TRBV6-7
CDR3nt: TGTGCCAGCAGTTACCCCATCAGGCAGGGCTACACTGAAGCTTTCTTT
CDR3aa: CASSYPIRQGYTEAFF

d_gene: NA
j_gene: TRBJ1-2
abundance: NA
v_gene: TRBV10-2
CDR3nt: TGCGCCAGCAGGAGTGGAGGGGAGGGCTACACCTTC
CDR3aa: CASRSGGEGYTF

d_gene: NA
j_gene: TRBJ1-4
abundance: NA
v_gene: TRBV25-1
CDR3nt: TGTGCCAGCGGGGGGACGGTTAATGAAAAACTGTTTTTT
CDR3aa: CASGGTVNEKLFF

d_gene: NA
j_gene: TRBJ2-3
abundance: NA
v_gene: TRBV5-1
CDR3nt: TGCGCCAGCAGCTTGGAACGGGTAACGCAGTATTTT
CDR3aa: CASSLERVTQYF

d_gene: NA
j_gene: TRBJ2-2
abundance: NA
v_gene: TRBV11-3
CDR3nt: TGTGCCAGCAGCTTAGAAGGGGTCCCCGGGGAGCTGTTTTTT
CDR3aa: CASSLEGVPGELFF

d_gene: NA
j_gene: TRBJ2-6
abundance: NA
v_gene: TRBV6-4
CDR3nt: TGTGCCAGCAGTGAAGTGGCATCCGGGGCCAACGTCCTGACTTTC
CDR3aa: CASSEVASGANVLTF

d_gene: NA
j_gene: TRBJ1-1
abundance: NA
v_gene: TRBV21-1
CDR3nt: TGTGCCAGCAGCTCCCGGGGAGGGGACATGAACACTGAAGCTTTCTTT
CDR3aa: CASSSRGGDMNTEAFF

d_gene: NA
j_gene: TRBJ1-1
abundance: NA
v_gene: TRBV27
CDR3nt: TGTGCCAGCAGTTTGGTTGCCTCTACTGAAGCTTTCTTT
CDR3aa: CASSLVASTEAFF

d_gene: NA
j_gene: TRBJ1-1
abundance: NA
v_gene: TRBV7-9
CDR3nt: TGTGCCAGCAGCTTATCCGGCACTGAAGCTTTCTTT
CDR3aa: CASSLSGTEAFF

d_gene: NA
j_gene: TRBJ2-1
abundance: NA
v_gene: TRBV7-3
CDR3nt: TGTGCCAGCAGCTTAGCGGGGCCTAGGGCTGAGCAGTTCTTC
CDR3aa: CASSLAGPRAEQFF

d_gene: TRBD2
j_gene: TRBJ2-7
abundance: NA
v_gene: TRBV11-2
CDR3nt: TGTGCCAGCAGCACTCGACTAGCGGGGAGCTCCTACGAGCAGTACTTC
CDR3aa: CASSTRLAGSSYEQYF

d_gene: TRBD1
j_gene: TRBJ1-1
abundance: NA
v_gene: TRBV7-4
CDR3nt: TGTGCCAGCAGCTTAGACAGGGGGTCCACTGAAGCTTTCTTT
CDR3aa: CASSLDRGSTEAFF

d_gene: NA
j_gene: TRBJ1-1
abundance: NA
v_gene: TRBV19
CDR3nt: TGTGCCAGTAGTATAGGTGGGGAGGTCACTGAAGCTTTCTTT
CDR3aa: CASSIGGEVTEAFF

d_gene: NA
j_gene: TRBJ1-2
abundance: NA
v_gene: TRBV6-6
CDR3nt: TGTGCCAGCAGTATCAGGGTGAATGGCTACACCTTC
CDR3aa: CASSIRVNGYTF

d_gene: TRBD1
j_gene: TRBJ2-7
abundance: NA
v_gene: TRBV6-5
CDR3nt: TGTGCCAGCAGTTACTCGAACAGGGGACCCTACGAGCAGTACTTC
CDR3aa: CASSYSNRGPYEQYF

d_gene: NA
j_gene: TRBJ1-6
abundance: NA
v_gene: TRBV6-5
CDR3nt: TGTGCCAGCAGTTACACCGGACGGCCAAATTCACCCCTCCACTTT
CDR3aa: CASSYTGRPNSPLHF

d_gene: NA
j_gene: TRBJ1-4
abundance: NA
v_gene: TRBV2
CDR3nt: TGTGCCAGCACAGACCCTACTGTTGCAACTAATGAAAAACTGTTTTTT
CDR3aa: CASTDPTVATNEKLFF

d_gene: TRBD2
j_gene: TRBJ2-7
abundance: NA
v_gene: TRBV5-1
CDR3nt: TGCGCCAGCAGCCCCGGACTAGCGGGGGGGACCTACGAGCAGTACTTC
CDR3aa: CASSPGLAGGTYEQYF

d_gene: NA
j_gene: TRBJ1-5
abundance: NA
v_gene: TRBV6-5
CDR3nt: TGTGCCAGCAGTTGGGACGGCAATCAGCCCCAGCATTTT
CDR3aa: CASSWDGNQPQHF

d_gene: NA
j_gene: TRBJ2-7
abundance: NA
v_gene: TRBV5-1
CDR3nt: TGCGCCAGCAGCTTGGAGGAGCAGTACTTC
CDR3aa: CASSLEEQYF

d_gene: NA
j_gene: TRBJ2-1
abundance: NA
v_gene: TRBV5-1
CDR3nt: TGCGCCAGCAGCTTGGCCGGACAGATCACCTACAATGAGCAGTTCTTC
CDR3aa: CASSLAGQITYNEQFF

d_gene: NA
j_gene: TRBJ1-5
abundance: NA
v_gene: TRBV7-9
CDR3nt: TGTGCCAGCAGCCGCGCGGGATATAGCAATCAGCCCCAGCATTTT
CDR3aa: CASSRAGYSNQPQHF

d_gene: NA
j_gene: TRBJ1-1
abundance: NA
v_gene: TRBV7-9
CDR3nt: TGTGCCAGCAGCTTAACAGGAATGGACACTGAAGCTTTCTTT
CDR3aa: CASSLTGMDTEAFF

d_gene: NA
j_gene: TRBJ1-1
abundance: NA
v_gene: TRBV10-3
CDR3nt: TGTGCCACCACAAAGACAGAGAGCGGGAACACTGAAGCTTTCTTT
CDR3aa: CATTKTESGNTEAFF

d_gene: TRBD2
j_gene: TRBJ2-2
abundance: once
v_gene: TRBV6-1
CDR3nt: TGTGCCAGCAGCCCGACTAGCGGGGGGACCGGGGAGCTGTTTTTT
CDR3aa: CASSPTSGGTGELFF

d_gene: NA
j_gene: TRBJ2-2
abundance: NA
v_gene: TRBV10-2
CDR3nt: TGCGCCAGCAGGAACTCCGGGGGGCCCACCGGGGAGCTGTTTTTT
CDR3aa: CASRNSGGPTGELFF

d_gene: NA
j_gene: TRBJ2-2
abundance: NA
v_gene: TRBV9
CDR3nt: TGTGCCAGCAGCAAGATCCCCACCGCGAACACCGGGGAGCTGTTTTTT
CDR3aa: CASSKIPTANTGELFF

d_gene: TRBD2
j_gene: TRBJ2-3
abundance: few
v_gene: TRBV11-2
CDR3nt: TGTGCCAGCAGCTTCCTGACTAGCGGGGAATACACAGATACGCAGTATTTT
CDR3aa: CASSFLTSGEYTDTQYF

d_gene: NA
j_gene: TRBJ1-6
abundance: once
v_gene: TRBV9
CDR3nt: TGTGCCAGCACTCGAGGTCCCGGACAGTCAAGTTCACCCCTCCACTTT
CDR3aa: CASTRGPGQSSSPLHF

d_gene: NA
j_gene: TRBJ1-5
abundance: NA
v_gene: TRBV6-5
CDR3nt: TGTGCCAGCAAACCGGCACAACCTCATCAGCCCCAGCATTTT
CDR3aa: CASKPAQPHQPQHF

d_gene: NA
j_gene: TRBJ1-5
abundance: NA
v_gene: TRBV7-9
CDR3nt: TGTGCCAGCAGTCGTGGGGGATCAAGCAATCAGCCCCAGCATTTT
CDR3aa: CASSRGGSSNQPQHF

d_gene: NA
j_gene: TRBJ2-1
abundance: NA
v_gene: TRBV27
CDR3nt: TGTGCCAGCAGATGGGGGGCCGGGTCCTACAATGAGCAGTTCTTC
CDR3aa: CASRWGAGSYNEQFF

d_gene: TRBD1
j_gene: TRBJ1-2
abundance: NA
v_gene: TRBV7-6
CDR3nt: TGTGCCAGCAGCTCATACCTGAGGGGGCTAGGGGGCTACACCTTC
CDR3aa: CASSSYLRGLGGYTF

d_gene: TRBD1
j_gene: TRBJ2-7
abundance: NA
v_gene: TRBV5-1
CDR3nt: TGCGCCAGCAGCTTGCAGACCCAGGGGGTGTACGAGCAGTACTTC
CDR3aa: CASSLQTQGVYEQYF

d_gene: NA
j_gene: TRBJ1-2
abundance: once
v_gene: TRBV6-5
CDR3nt: TGTGCCAGCACCCCGGCCAGGGTCAACTATGGCTACACCTTC
CDR3aa: CASTPARVNYGYTF

d_gene: NA
j_gene: TRBJ2-7
abundance: NA
v_gene: TRBV6-5
CDR3nt: TGTGCCACCAACGCGATATCACGGACCTACGAGCAGTACTTC
CDR3aa: CATNAISRTYEQYF

d_gene: NA
j_gene: TRBJ2-1
abundance: NA
v_gene: TRBV27
CDR3nt: TGTGCCAGCAGTCCCCGGGACTGGGACAATGAGCAGTTCTTC
CDR3aa: CASSPRDWDNEQFF

d_gene: NA
j_gene: TRBJ2-7
abundance: NA
v_gene: TRBV5-1
CDR3nt: TGCGCCAGCAGTTTCGACAGTGGCTACGAGCAGTACTTC
CDR3aa: CASSFDSGYEQYF

d_gene: TRBD1
j_gene: TRBJ2-3
abundance: NA
v_gene: TRBV5-6
CDR3nt: TGTGCCAGCAGCTTGAACCTCGACAGGGCCGCTAGCACAGATACGCAGTATTTT
CDR3aa: CASSLNLDRAASTDTQYF

d_gene: TRBD2
j_gene: TRBJ2-1
abundance: NA
v_gene: TRBV6-6
CDR3nt: TGTGCCAGCAGGCGGACTAGCGGATACAATGAGCAGTTCTTC
CDR3aa: CASRRTSGYNEQFF

d_gene: NA
j_gene: TRBJ1-2
abundance: NA
v_gene: TRBV9
CDR3nt: TGTGCCAGCAGTCAAAGTCTGGGAGGCTACACCTTC
CDR3aa: CASSQSLGGYTF

d_gene: NA
j_gene: TRBJ2-3
abundance: NA
v_gene: TRBV5-1
CDR3nt: TGCGCCAGCAAAGGGGAAAGCACAGATACGCAGTATTTT
CDR3aa: CASKGESTDTQYF

d_gene: TRBD1
j_gene: TRBJ1-1
abundance: NA
v_gene: TRBV9
CDR3nt: TGTGCCAGCAGCGTAGCCTCCTCAGGGGGGGAAGCTTTCTTT
CDR3aa: CASSVASSGGEAFF

d_gene: NA
j_gene: TRBJ2-2
abundance: NA
v_gene: TRBV6-5
CDR3nt: TGTGCCAGCACCCTGGGGAATGCCGGGGAGCTGTTTTTT
CDR3aa: CASTLGNAGELFF

d_gene: NA
j_gene: TRBJ2-3
abundance: once
v_gene: TRBV6-5
CDR3nt: TGTGCCAGCAGGCCCCCGAGGGGAGATACGCAGTATTTT
CDR3aa: CASRPPRGDTQYF

d_gene: TRBD1
j_gene: TRBJ1-3
abundance: NA
v_gene: TRBV5-1
CDR3nt: TGCGCCAGCAGCTTGGCCCCAGGGGGCGGTGGAAACACCATATATTTT
CDR3aa: CASSLAPGGGGNTIYF

d_gene: TRBD2
j_gene: TRBJ2-3
abundance: NA
v_gene: TRBV5-1
CDR3nt: TGCGCCAGCAGCTTTCCTAGCGGGGGACTCACAGATACGCAGTATTTT
CDR3aa: CASSFPSGGLTDTQYF

d_gene: TRBD1
j_gene: TRBJ1-1
abundance: NA
v_gene: TRBV6-4
CDR3nt: TGTGCCAGCAGCCCCGGGACAGGGAGGGCTCCAGATGAAGCTTTCTTT
CDR3aa: CASSPGTGRAPDEAFF

d_gene: NA
j_gene: TRBJ1-1
abundance: NA
v_gene: TRBV2
CDR3nt: TGTGCCAGCAGTGAATCCAGAGGTGGCACTGAAGCTTTCTTT
CDR3aa: CASSESRGGTEAFF

d_gene: NA
j_gene: TRBJ1-2
abundance: NA
v_gene: TRBV7-9
CDR3nt: TGTGCCAGCAGCTTATCAACGACGGTGGATGGCTACACCTTC
CDR3aa: CASSLSTTVDGYTF

d_gene: NA
j_gene: TRBJ2-3
abundance: NA
v_gene: TRBV6-5
CDR3nt: TGTGCCAGCAGCCCCCATGAGGGGGGGCCTTTGTATTTT
CDR3aa: CASSPHEGGPLYF

d_gene: NA
j_gene: TRBJ1-2
abundance: NA
v_gene: TRBV30
CDR3nt: TGTGCCTGGAGGCGCGTGCAGGGGCGGTATGGCTACACCTTC
CDR3aa: CAWRRVQGRYGYTF

d_gene: TRBD1
j_gene: TRBJ1-1
abundance: NA
v_gene: TRBV7-3
CDR3nt: TGTGCCAGCAGCTTGACAGGGGGGAACACTGAAGCTTTCTTT
CDR3aa: CASSLTGGNTEAFF

d_gene: TRBD1
j_gene: TRBJ2-7
abundance: NA
v_gene: TRBV6-1
CDR3nt: TGTGCCAGCAGGGACAGGGTCTACGAGCAGTACTTC
CDR3aa: CASRDRVYEQYF

d_gene: TRBD1
j_gene: TRBJ1-1
abundance: once
v_gene: TRBV5-1
CDR3nt: TGCGCCAGCAGCCCGACAGGGTCCACTGAAGCTTTCTTT
CDR3aa: CASSPTGSTEAFF

d_gene: NA
j_gene: TRBJ1-2
abundance: NA
v_gene: TRBV10-3
CDR3nt: TGTGCCATCAGTGAACTAACAGGGCACCTTAACTATGGCTACACCTTC
CDR3aa: CAISELTGHLNYGYTF

d_gene: TRBD1
j_gene: TRBJ1-4
abundance: NA
v_gene: TRBV5-6
CDR3nt: TGTGCCAGCAGCTTTTTGGGACAGGGGCTAGTAAATGAAAAACTGTTTTTT
CDR3aa: CASSFLGQGLVNEKLFF

d_gene: TRBD2
j_gene: TRBJ2-3
abundance: NA
v_gene: TRBV27
CDR3nt: TGTGCCAGCAGTTTTCGAGGCCCCGGGAGGAGGGATACGCAGTATTTT
CDR3aa: CASSFRGPGRRDTQYF

d_gene: NA
j_gene: TRBJ1-1
abundance: NA
v_gene: TRBV11-2
CDR3nt: TGTGCCAGCAGCCTACAGCTGAACACTGAAGCTTTCTTT
CDR3aa: CASSLQLNTEAFF